This TCR beta chain came from a study of low-dose radiotherapy and immunotherapy resistance in tumors (dated by TCRdb to between 2022 and 2023). Study-level background: Patients in Cohort 1 were given 0.5 Gy per fraction every 2 weeks, and the prescribed total PTV dose was 6.5 Gy. For Cohort 2, the dose was 1 Gy per fraction given every two weeks, adding up to 13 Gy in total across 26 weeks. Nivolumab was administered intravenously as a 240 mg flat dose every two weeks, and ipilimumab was administered intravenously at 1 mg/kg every six weeks. Cyclophosphamide 200 mg/m2 was given intravenously every two weeks, one day before each radiation and immunotherapy administration. Aspirin 300 mg was taken orally once daily by patients for four cycles, starting on cycle 1 day 1. Trial participants were not randomized into treatment groups. The translational analysis covered eight patients: three from the first dose cohort and the first five from the second dose cohort.

V is shortened by 3 bases, J by 2 bases, and the region joining them spans 10 bases. The CDR3 spans 14 residues, from the cysteine through the phenylalanine. Only the CDR3 DNA is retained, 42 bases long and in frame from the first base. First-strand cDNA was synthesized using Superscript III and a set of TRAV- and TRBV-specific primers, so that both TCRalpha and TCRbeta chains were covered. TCRs were amplified with Phusion for around 20 PCR cycles, with a constant-region primer paired with the adapter attached to the V primers. Isolated mRNA was amplified with the MessageAmp II aRNA Amplification Kit, using a roughly 15-hour in vitro transcription at 37°C. The Dynabeads mRNA DIRECT Purification Kit was used to isolate the mRNA for TCR sequencing. A second approximately 25-cycle Phusion PCR added indexed Illumina adapters, and products were purified with AMPure XP beads. An Illumina MiniSeq instrument was used to deep-sequence the TCRalpha and TCRbeta libraries. Per the original workflow: Using custom Perl scripts, TCR sequences encoding the same protein were pooled, out-of-frame sequences were removed, and the abundance of each clonotype was computed. The analysis excluded TCR sequences that were supported by just one read. Repertoire metrics included Shannon entropy, Gini index, clonality, richness, and frequency of TCRs shared between repertoires. The public reads were quality trimmed at Q25 with fastp and then assembled into clones with MiXCR by TCRdb, keeping productive beta chains. Rows with one shared CDR3 protein collapse into an entry with the most common genes and DNA. TCRdb's processing, not the study's, gives the V and J calls here. The sample table lists some 88,000 distinct CDR3 sequences, 9% to 9.5% of them with a count of one. Around 0.96% of the sample is held by the ten biggest clonotypes.

This clonotype was seen just once. Its antigen is unknown. No quality values exist for individual bases; no much larger clone is one base distant. Single-read evidence is weak. What this sample's time point label stands for: before trial treatment. The donors came from RACIN, which was a single-arm phase I dose-escalation trial that paired nivolumab and ipilimumab with aspirin, low-dose cyclophosphamide and low-dose radiotherapy. Patients were eligible if they had advanced solid tumors that were TIL-negative. The chain couples TRBV23-1 to TRBJ1-2; TRBD1 could be the D gene, as 5 bases match. TRBV23-1 falls under the ORF class, with uncertain function. The source material was PBMCs, sampled before treatment. The sequence was collected from a male donor with prostate cancer. At the DNA level, the sequence is TGCGCCAGCAGTCACGTCGCAGGGAACTATGGCTACACCTTC. Translated, it gives CASSHVAGNYGYTF.